Following are 5 T cell receptor beta chains from one sample sequenced in a study of T cell clonality in common variable immunodeficiency. This table comes from immunoSEQ multiplex PCR, and its TCRdb copy is limited to in-frame clones, with some not included. The sample contains about 52,000 clones, none of them singletons. The source material was peripheral blood mononuclear cells. The receptors were gathered from a person aged 18 to 75 in good health.

Many counts were recorded for this clone. The CDR3 extends 3 residues past the end of the read, so its final part is completed from the germline J gene. The chain combines TRBV6-2 or TRBV6-3 with TRBJ2-5; D is possibly TRBD2 (5 bases). The CDR3 sequence is 15 residues long. Trimming took off 6 bases at V and 5 bases at J, with 19 bases between the two ends. Germline CDR1 reads MNHEY; CDR2 reads SVGEGT. Partial CDR3 DNA: TGTGCCAGCAGCCCCGGGGAGCGCGAGCGGGAGACC. Protein sequence: CASSPGERERET. The entire CDR3 is CASSPGERERETQYF.

Ten or more counts support this clone. The read terminates 3 residues ahead of where the CDR3 ends, so the germline J gene completes it. The chain employs TRBV5-1 and TRBJ2-5; 7 bases agree with TRBD1. Germline V gene lookup returns CDR1 SGHRS and CDR2 YFSETQ. The CDR3 is made up of 15 amino acids. J lost 1 base, V lost 2 bases, and 5 bases had no gene match. This chain's CDR3 is CASSFGQAVQETQYF. Partial CDR3 DNA: TGCGCCAGCAGCTTTGGACAGGCGGTCCAAGAGACC.

In this sample, this clone turned up many times. The CDR3 goes on 3 residues after the read ends, and that part is filled in from the germline J gene. This chain uses TRBV2 with TRBJ1-2; 7 bases match TRBD1. Germline V lookup: CDR1 SNHLY, CDR2 FYNNEI. Trimming removed 3 bases from V and 3 bases from J; junction bases left unmatched: 7. This CDR3 has 15 amino acids. This chain's CDR3 is CASSETGLGYYGYTF. CDR3 DNA (partial): TGTGCCAGCAGTGAGACAGGGTTGGGATACTATGGC.

This clone was observed at least ten times. From the germline J gene comes the end of the CDR3, since the read stops 3 residues before it. The chain carries TRBV4-2 and TRBJ2-7; tentatively, D is TRBD1 (6 bases). The V gene's germline CDR1 is LGHNA and CDR2 YNFKEQ. Deletions cut 5 bases from V and 2 bases from J, with 16 bases between. The CDR3 is made up of 15 amino acids. CDR3 protein: CASSEPGHETYEQYF. The sequenced CDR3 bases are TGTGCCAGCAGCGAACCGGGACACGAAACCTACGAG.

This clone was found many times. The observed sequence ends 3 residues before the CDR3 terminus, with the missing tail filled in from the germline J gene. V is TRBV7-2 and J is TRBJ2-5, with D possibly TRBD2 on 6 matching bases. V was trimmed by 5 bases and J by 2 bases, leaving 12 bases between them. Germline V CDR1 and CDR2: SGHTA, FQGNSA. The length of the CDR3 is 14 residues. The part of the CDR3 DNA that was read is TGTGCCAGCAGCAGGGACTGGGAGCAAGAGACC. Its protein product is CASSRDWEQET. The full CDR3 reads CASSRDWEQETQYF.